The next 16 T cell receptor beta chains were all read from a single sample in a study of T cells in localized non-small cell lung cancer. Clones were read by immunoSEQ multiplex PCR, and TCRdb kept only the in-frame ones, dropping some. The table has 45,000 to 55,000 clones, roughly 85% seen once. Sequencing was performed on peripheral blood, taken before any cancer treatment. Every receptor here comes from a male donor at least 60 years old with stage III squamous cell lung carcinoma.

This rearrangement joins TRBV27 to TRBJ1-6, with no clear D. Germline V lookup: CDR1 MNHEY, CDR2 SMNVEV (reference sequence). The V end lost 2 bases, the J end lost 0 bases, and 14 bases lay between the germline ends. This CDR3 is 18 amino acids long. The CDR3 DNA follows: TGTGCCAGCAGTTTACGGCCCCCTGGAAGCTCCTATAATTCACCCCTCCACTTT. Its protein is CASSLRPPGSSYNSPLHF.

This rearrangement joins TRBV6-4 to TRBJ1-5; the match to TRBD1 covers 10 bases. The CDR3 is 15 amino acids. CDR1 is MRHNA, CDR2 SNTAGT, per germline. The V and J ends lost 6 bases and 4 bases, in that order; junction bases with no gene match: 6. This chain's CDR3 is CASSAGTGDNQPQHF. The CDR3 DNA is TGTGCCAGCAGCGCCGGGACAGGGGATAATCAGCCCCAGCATTTT.

The chain has TRBV2 and TRBJ1-4; possible D gene TRBD1, 5 bases. CDR1 is SNHLY and CDR2 is FYNNEI in the germline V gene. This CDR3 spans 14 amino acids. V lost 3 bases, J lost 4 bases, and 9 bases lay in between. The CDR3 region is CASSDRGVNEKLFF. The CDR3 bases are TGTGCCAGCAGTGATCGGGGGGTTAATGAAAAACTGTTTTTT.

The sample holds a few counts of this clone. The gene calls are TRBV6-5 and TRBJ1-1; TRBD1 matches at 7 bases. The CDR3 runs to 13 residues. Trimming removed 7 bases from V and 8 bases from J; junction bases left unmatched: 10. Germline CDR1 reads MNHEY; CDR2 reads SVGAGI. The CDR3 nucleotides are TGTGCCAGCACTTCAGGGGCGGGACAGGAAGCTTTCTTT. This translates into CASTSGAGQEAFF.

The sample holds one count of this clone. The chain links TRBV11-3 to TRBJ1-1; maybe TRBD1 (5 bases). This CDR3 has 12 residues. V was cut by 5 bases and J by 7 bases, with 11 bases left in between. CDR1 and CDR2 (germline): SGHNT, YENEEA. DNA for the CDR3: TGTGCCAGCAGCCGGGACGCGGGTGAAGCTTTCTTT. Protein: CASSRDAGEAFF.

This chain links TRBV6-4 with TRBJ1-1; tentatively, D is TRBD1 (5 bases). CDR1 is MRHNA and CDR2 is SNTAGT in the germline V gene. The CDR3 extends over 15 amino acids. Trimming cost V 6 bases and J 1 base, with 15 bases left between them. CDR3 loop: CASRGLPWRNTEAFF. The CDR3 coding sequence is TGTGCCAGCAGGGGACTCCCGTGGCGGAACACTGAAGCTTTCTTT.

The chain couples TRBV6-1 to TRBJ1-1, with D unresolved. V shed 1 base and J shed 4 bases, with 4 bases lying between them. CDR1 is MNHNS, CDR2 SASEGT, per germline. This CDR3 spans 12 amino acids. For the CDR3, the DNA is TGTGCCAGCAGTGAAGACATCACTGAAGCTTTCTTT. This codes for CASSEDITEAFF.

The chain couples TRBV27 to TRBJ1-1; 8 bases are a match to TRBD1. CDR1 and CDR2 (germline): MNHEY, SMNVEV (reference sequence). The J segment lost 0 bases and the V segment lost 3 bases, leaving 6 bases of the junction unmatched. The CDR3 contains 16 residues. Written as DNA, the CDR3 is TGTGCCAGCAGTTTTTCAGGGGGCTATGTGAACACTGAAGCTTTCTTT. Residues: CASSFSGGYVNTEAFF.

The chain carries TRBV5-4 and TRBJ1-2; D not resolved. The CDR3 covers 13 residues. Germline assignment: CDR1 SGHNT and CDR2 YYREEE (reference sequence). Trimming stripped 1 base from V and 8 bases from J, with 12 bases between. The CDR3 DNA reads TGTGCCAGCAGCTTGTCCGGGGATGGGGGCTACACCTTC. Translated, it gives CASSLSGDGGYTF.

J is TRBJ2-4 and V is TRBV27; D perhaps matches TRBD1 (5 bases). The CDR3 totals 16 residues. With 0 bases removed from V and 2 bases from J, the gap between germline ends came to 11 bases. CDR1 and CDR2 from the germline V gene are MNHEY and SMNVEV (reference sequence). The CDR3 loop reads CASSLSGRPSKNIQYF. CDR3 sequence (DNA): TGTGCCAGCAGTTTATCGGGGCGGCCTTCCAAAAACATTCAGTACTTC.

This sequence joins TRBV5-1 and TRBJ2-1, with D possibly TRBD2 on 6 matching bases. The CDR3 length is 16 residues. Germline-derived CDR1 and CDR2 are SGHRS and YFSETQ. The V gene lost 5 bases and the J gene lost 1 base, with 16 bases spanning the gap. CDR3 in DNA: TGCGCCAGCAGACGAGCGGGCCAAGGATCCTACAATGAGCAGTTCTTC. The encoded protein is CASRRAGQGSYNEQFF.

The chain links TRBV7-2 to TRBJ2-5; no definite D call. This CDR3 is built from 14 residues. Trimming took 1 base from V and 5 from J, leaving 11 bases between them. Germline V gives CDR1 SGHTA, CDR2 FQGNSA. This chain's CDR3 is CASSLVPSEETQYF. The CDR3 nucleotides read TGTGCCAGCAGCTTAGTCCCCTCGGAGGAGACCCAGTACTTC.

This chain joins TRBV7-9 and TRBJ2-1; TRBD1 is a possible D gene (6 bases). The CDR3 consists of 14 residues. Deletions cut 2 bases from V and 9 bases from J, with 14 bases between. Germline V gene data show CDR1 as SEHNR and CDR2 as FQNEAQ (reference sequence). CDR3 DNA sequence: TGTGCCAGCAGCTTATCAGGGGTCGGTCGTGAGCAGTTCTTC. This codes for CASSLSGVGREQFF. The complete variable domain, with remaining parts taken from reference TRBV7-9 and TRBJ2-1, reads DTGVSQNPRHKITKRGQNVTFRCDPISEHNRLYWYRQTLGQGPEFLTYFQNEAQLEKSRLLSDRFSAERPKGSFSTLEIQRTEQGDSAMYLCASSLSGVGREQFFGPGTRLTVL.

The table lists this clone with a few counts. This sequence joins TRBV5-1 and TRBJ2-3; perhaps D is TRBD1 or TRBD2 (6 bases each). The germline gives CDR1 SGHRS, CDR2 YFSETQ. The V end lost 6 bases, the J end lost 1 base, and 9 bases lay between the germline ends. The length of the CDR3 is 13 residues. The CDR3 DNA sequence: TGCGCCAGCAAGGAGGGGGGCACAGATACGCAGTATTTT. Encoded protein: CASKEGGTDTQYF.

The chain carries TRBV19 and TRBJ1-2, with a tentative D call TRBD1 (5 bases). CDR1 is LNHDA, CDR2 SQIVND, per germline (reference sequence). V lost 6 bases to trimming and J lost 7 bases, with 21 bases between them. This CDR3 region has 15 residues. The CDR3 protein is CASSESRDGSFGYTF. CDR3 coding DNA: TGTGCCAGTAGCGAATCCCGGGACGGGTCTTTTGGCTACACCTTC. The full variable domain, rest sourced from reference TRBV19 and TRBJ1-2, is DGGITQSPKYLFRKEGQNVTLSCEQNLNHDAMYWYRQDPGQGLRLIYYSQIVNDFQKGDIAEGYSVSREKKESFPLTVTSAQKNPTAFYLCASSESRDGSFGYTFGSGTRLTVV.

This chain links TRBV5-4 with TRBJ2-5, with 11 bases matching TRBD1. The V gene's germline CDR1 is SGHNT and CDR2 YYREEE (reference sequence). Trimming cost V 3 bases and J 4 bases; bases outside gene matches: 14. The CDR3 covers 18 residues. CDR3 region: CASSSRDRGGNQRETQYF. Written as DNA, the CDR3 is TGTGCCAGCAGCTCACGGGACAGGGGGGGTAATCAGCGAGAGACCCAGTACTTC.